Listed below are T cell receptor beta chains from one sample, sequenced in a study of T-cell reconstitution after alpha-beta-depleted transplantation in children. TCRdb used MiXCR to reprocess the PCR reads, holding one entry per CDR3 protein. The data hold approximately 400,000 distinct CDR3 sequences, with 11% observed a single time. The sequences come from PBMCs from the stem cell graft donor, collected from the stem cell graft. The receptor set was obtained from a human donor who donated a stem cell graft to a child with acute myeloid leukemia. Each CDR3 is given with its conserved first and last residue.

v_call	j_call	cdr3_aa
TRBV20-1	TRBJ1-6	CSARPTGANSPLHF
TRBV20-1	TRBJ2-7	CSAGRKGTDYEQYF
TRBV12-3/TRBV12-4	TRBJ2-1	CASSLPTALPDNEQFF
TRBV20-1	TRBJ2-7	CSARRATGSSYEQYF
TRBV5-4	TRBJ2-5	CASSLGDRGRETQYF
TRBV24-1	TRBJ1-1	CATSDLGDRMNTEAFF
TRBV2	TRBJ1-6	CASKEPTGDGSPLHF
TRBV29-1	TRBJ1-1	CSVKLGDRGLNTEAFF
TRBV19	TRBJ2-5	CASSIGGEETQYF
TRBV20-1	TRBJ2-4	CSARGDRGPPVIAKNIQYF
TRBV5-1	TRBJ1-4	CASSLEGRGHEKLFF
TRBV7-8	TRBJ1-4	CASSLAANTNEKLFF
TRBV27	TRBJ2-5	CASSPRTSEETQYF
TRBV6-1	TRBJ2-5	CASSNDIGGSRLPQTQYF
TRBV5-1	TRBJ2-1	CASLRTGGTYNEQFF
TRBV5-1	TRBJ2-1	CASSLDGGTYNEQFF